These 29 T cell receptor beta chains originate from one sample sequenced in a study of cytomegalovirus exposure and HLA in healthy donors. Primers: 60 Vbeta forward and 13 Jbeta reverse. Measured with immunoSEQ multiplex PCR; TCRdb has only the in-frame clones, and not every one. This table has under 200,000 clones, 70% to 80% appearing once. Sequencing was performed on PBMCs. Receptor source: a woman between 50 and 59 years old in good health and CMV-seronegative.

The CDR3 bases are TGTGCCAGCAGTTTATATCAGCGGGGCCCCGGGGATACGCAGTATTTT. This translates into CASSLYQRGPGDTQYF. This chain joins TRBV27 and TRBJ2-3, with 7 bases identical to TRBD2. V gave up 1 base and J gave up 6 bases; unmatched junction bases: 10. This CDR3 comprises 16 residues. Germline V gene data show CDR1 as MNHEY and CDR2 as SMNVEV (reference sequence).

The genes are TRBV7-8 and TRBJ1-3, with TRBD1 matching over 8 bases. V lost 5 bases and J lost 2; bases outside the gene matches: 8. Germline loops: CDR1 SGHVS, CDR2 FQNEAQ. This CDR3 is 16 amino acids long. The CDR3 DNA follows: TGTGCCAGCAGCCCCAGCCGGACAGGGACTGGAAACACCATATATTTT. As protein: CASSPSRTGTGNTIYF. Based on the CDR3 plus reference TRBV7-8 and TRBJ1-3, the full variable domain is GAGVSQSPRYKVAKRGQDVALRCDPISGHVSLFWYQQALGQGPEFLTYFQNEAQLDKSGLPSDRFFAERPEGSVSTLKIQRTQQEDSAVYLCASSPSRTGTGNTIYFGEGSWLTVV.

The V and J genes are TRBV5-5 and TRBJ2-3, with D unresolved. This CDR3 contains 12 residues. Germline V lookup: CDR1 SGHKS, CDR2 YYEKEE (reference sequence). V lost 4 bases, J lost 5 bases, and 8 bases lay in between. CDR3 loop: CASSPFRDTQYF. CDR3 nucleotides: TGTGCCAGCAGCCCTTTCCGAGATACGCAGTATTTT.

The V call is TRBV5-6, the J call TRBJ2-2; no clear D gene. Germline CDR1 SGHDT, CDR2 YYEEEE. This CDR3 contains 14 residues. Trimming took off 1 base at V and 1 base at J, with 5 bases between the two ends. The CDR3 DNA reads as TGTGCCAGCAGCTTGCTAATGAACACCGGGGAGCTGTTTTTT. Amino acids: CASSLLMNTGELFF. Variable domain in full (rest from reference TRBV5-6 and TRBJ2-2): DAGVTQSPTHLIKTRGQQVTLRCSPKSGHDTVSWYQQALGQGPQFIFQYYEEEERQRGNFPDRFSGHQFPNYSSELNVNALLLGDSALYLCASSLLMNTGELFFGEGSRLTVL.

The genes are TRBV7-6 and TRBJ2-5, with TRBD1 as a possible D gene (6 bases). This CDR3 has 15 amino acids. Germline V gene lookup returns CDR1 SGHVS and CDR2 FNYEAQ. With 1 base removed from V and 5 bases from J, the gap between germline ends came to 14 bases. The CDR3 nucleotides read TGTGCCAGCAGCTTAGTAGTGGGGGCAGAGGAGACCCAGTACTTC. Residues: CASSLVVGAEETQYF.

CDR3 DNA: TGTGCCAGCAGCTTAGCGGCAAAGAACTACGAGCAGTACTTC. This translates into CASSLAAKNYEQYF. The chain uses TRBV7-8 and TRBJ2-7, with unresolved D. Germline values: CDR1 SGHVS, CDR2 FQNEAQ. V lost 0 bases, J lost 3 bases, and 9 bases lay in between. CDR3 length: 14 residues.

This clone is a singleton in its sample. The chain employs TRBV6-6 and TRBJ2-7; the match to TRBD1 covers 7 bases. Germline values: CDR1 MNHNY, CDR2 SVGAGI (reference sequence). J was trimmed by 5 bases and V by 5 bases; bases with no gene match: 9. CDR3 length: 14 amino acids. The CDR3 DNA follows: TGTGCCAGCAGTCCGGCGGCAGGGGGAAACGAGCAGTACTTC. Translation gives CASSPAAGGNEQYF.

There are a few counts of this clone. CDR3 amino acids: CSVVRGIGYEQYF. For the CDR3, the DNA is TGCAGCGTTGTGAGGGGGATAGGATACGAGCAGTACTTC. V is TRBV29-1 and J is TRBJ2-7, with a tentative D call TRBD1 (6 bases). The CDR3 length is 13 residues. Germline V gene sequence: CDR1 SQVTM, CDR2 ANQGSEA. Trimming took off 4 bases at V and 4 bases at J, with 14 bases between the two ends.

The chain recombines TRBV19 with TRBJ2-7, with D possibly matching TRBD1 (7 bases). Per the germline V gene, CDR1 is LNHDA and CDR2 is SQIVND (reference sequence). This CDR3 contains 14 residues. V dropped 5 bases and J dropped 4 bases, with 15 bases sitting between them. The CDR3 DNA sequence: TGTGCCAGTAGTCGGGCAGGGGGGAAGTACGAGCAGTACTTC. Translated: CASSRAGGKYEQYF. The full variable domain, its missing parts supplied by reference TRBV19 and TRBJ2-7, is DGGITQSPKYLFRKEGQNVTLSCEQNLNHDAMYWYRQDPGQGLRLIYYSQIVNDFQKGDIAEGYSVSREKKESFPLTVTSAQKNPTAFYLCASSRAGGKYEQYFGPGTRLTVT.

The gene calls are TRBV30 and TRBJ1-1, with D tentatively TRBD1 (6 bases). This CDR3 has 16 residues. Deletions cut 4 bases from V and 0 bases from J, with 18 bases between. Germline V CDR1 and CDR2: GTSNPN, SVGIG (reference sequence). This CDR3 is CAWTRTNRVLNTEAFF. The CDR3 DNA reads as TGTGCCTGGACCAGAACCAACAGGGTCCTGAACACTGAAGCTTTCTTT.

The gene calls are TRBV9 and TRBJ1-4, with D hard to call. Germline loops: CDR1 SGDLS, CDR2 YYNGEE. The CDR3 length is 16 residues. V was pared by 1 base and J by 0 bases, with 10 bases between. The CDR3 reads CASSVNGGATNEKLFF. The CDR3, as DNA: TGTGCCAGCAGCGTAAATGGAGGCGCAACTAATGAAAAACTGTTTTTT.

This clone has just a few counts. The CDR3 reads CSGRTGGGDEQYF. The CDR3 region has the DNA TGCAGCGGAAGGACAGGGGGCGGTGACGAGCAGTACTTC. V gene TRBV29-1 combines with J gene TRBJ2-7, with TRBD1 matching over 11 bases. Looked up from germline, CDR1 is SQVTM and CDR2 is ANQGSEA. The J segment lost 5 bases and the V segment lost 7 bases, leaving 7 bases of the junction unmatched. This CDR3 has 13 residues.

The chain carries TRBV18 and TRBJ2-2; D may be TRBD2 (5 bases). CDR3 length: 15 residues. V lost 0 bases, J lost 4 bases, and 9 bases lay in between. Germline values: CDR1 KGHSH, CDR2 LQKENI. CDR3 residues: CASSPPRGGTGELFF. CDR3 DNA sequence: TGTGCCAGCTCACCACCTCGGGGTGGCACCGGGGAGCTGTTTTTT.

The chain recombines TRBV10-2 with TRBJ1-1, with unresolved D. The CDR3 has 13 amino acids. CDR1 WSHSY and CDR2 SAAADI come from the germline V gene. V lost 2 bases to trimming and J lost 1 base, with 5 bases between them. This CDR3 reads CASSETGNTEAFF. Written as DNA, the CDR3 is TGCGCCAGCAGTGAGACTGGGAACACTGAAGCTTTCTTT.

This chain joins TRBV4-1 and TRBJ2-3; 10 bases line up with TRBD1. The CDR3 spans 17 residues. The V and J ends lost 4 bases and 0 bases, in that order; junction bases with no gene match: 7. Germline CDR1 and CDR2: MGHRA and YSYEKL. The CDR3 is CASSLTGTGASTDTQYF. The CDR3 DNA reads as TGCGCCAGCAGCCTTACCGGGACAGGGGCGAGCACAGATACGCAGTATTTT.

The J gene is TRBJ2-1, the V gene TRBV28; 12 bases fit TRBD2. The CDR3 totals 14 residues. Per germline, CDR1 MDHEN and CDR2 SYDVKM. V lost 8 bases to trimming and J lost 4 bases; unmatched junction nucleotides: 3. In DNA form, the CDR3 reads TGTGCCAGCCACCTAGCGGGGGGGTACAATGAGCAGTTCTTC. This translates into CASHLAGGYNEQFF.

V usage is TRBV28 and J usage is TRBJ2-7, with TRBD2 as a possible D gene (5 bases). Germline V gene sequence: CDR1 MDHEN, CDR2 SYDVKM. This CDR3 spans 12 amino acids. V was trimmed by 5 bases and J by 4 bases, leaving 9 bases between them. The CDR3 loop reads CASSTTGYEQYF. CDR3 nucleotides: TGTGCCAGCAGTACCACGGGGTACGAGCAGTACTTC.

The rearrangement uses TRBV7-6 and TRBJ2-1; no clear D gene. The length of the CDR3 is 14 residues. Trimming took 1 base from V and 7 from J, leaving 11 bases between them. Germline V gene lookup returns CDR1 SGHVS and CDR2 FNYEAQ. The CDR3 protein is CASSLVGRSNEQFF. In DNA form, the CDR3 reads TGTGCCAGCAGCTTAGTTGGCCGATCGAATGAGCAGTTCTTC.

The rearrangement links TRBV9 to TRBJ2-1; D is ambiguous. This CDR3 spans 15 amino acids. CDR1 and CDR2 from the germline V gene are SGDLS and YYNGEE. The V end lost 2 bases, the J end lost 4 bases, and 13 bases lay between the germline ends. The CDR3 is CASSVTVHPYNEQFF. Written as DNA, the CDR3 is TGTGCCAGCAGCGTTACTGTCCACCCGTACAATGAGCAGTTCTTC. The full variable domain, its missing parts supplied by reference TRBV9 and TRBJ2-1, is DSGVTQTPKHLITATGQRVTLRCSPRSGDLSVYWYQQSLDQGLQFLIQYYNGEERAKGNILERFSAQQFPDLHSELNLSSLELGDSALYFCASSVTVHPYNEQFFGPGTRLTVL.

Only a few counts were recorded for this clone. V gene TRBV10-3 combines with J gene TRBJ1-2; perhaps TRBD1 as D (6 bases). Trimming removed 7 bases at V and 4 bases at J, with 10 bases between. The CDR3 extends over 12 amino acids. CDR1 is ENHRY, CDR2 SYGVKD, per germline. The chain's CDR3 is CAITDSGYGYTF. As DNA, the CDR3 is TGTGCCATCACGGACAGCGGCTATGGCTACACCTTC.

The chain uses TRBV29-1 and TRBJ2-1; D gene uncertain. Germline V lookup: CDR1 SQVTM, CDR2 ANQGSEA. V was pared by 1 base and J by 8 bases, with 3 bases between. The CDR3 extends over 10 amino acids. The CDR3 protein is CSVEVYEQFF. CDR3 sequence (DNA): TGCAGCGTTGAAGTATATGAGCAGTTCTTC.

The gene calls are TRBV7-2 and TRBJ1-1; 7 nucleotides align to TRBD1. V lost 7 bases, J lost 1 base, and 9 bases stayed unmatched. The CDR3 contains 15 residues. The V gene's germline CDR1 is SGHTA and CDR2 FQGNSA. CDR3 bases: TGTGCCAGCACGCCTCCGACAGGGCGGAACACTGAAGCTTTCTTT. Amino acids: CASTPPTGRNTEAFF.

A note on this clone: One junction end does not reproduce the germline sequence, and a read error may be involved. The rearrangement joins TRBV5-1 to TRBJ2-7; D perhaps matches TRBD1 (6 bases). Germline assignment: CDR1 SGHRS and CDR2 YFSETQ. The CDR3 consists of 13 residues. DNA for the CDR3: TGCGCCAGCAGCTTGAGTTGGGACAAGCAGAGCGACTTC. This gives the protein CASSLSWDKQSDF. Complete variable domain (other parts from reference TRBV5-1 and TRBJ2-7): KAGVTQTPRYLIKTRGQQVTLSCSPISGHRSVSWYQQTPGQGLQFLFEYFSETQRNKGNFPGRFSGRQFSNSRSEMNVSTLELGDSALYLCASSLSWDKQSDFGPGTRLTVT.

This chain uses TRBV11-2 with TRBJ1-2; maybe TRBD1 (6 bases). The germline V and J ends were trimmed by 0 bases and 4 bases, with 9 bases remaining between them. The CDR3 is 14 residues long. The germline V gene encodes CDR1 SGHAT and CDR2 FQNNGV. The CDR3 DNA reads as TGTGCCAGCAGCTTAGAGGACAGTACCTATGGCTACACCTTC. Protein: CASSLEDSTYGYTF.

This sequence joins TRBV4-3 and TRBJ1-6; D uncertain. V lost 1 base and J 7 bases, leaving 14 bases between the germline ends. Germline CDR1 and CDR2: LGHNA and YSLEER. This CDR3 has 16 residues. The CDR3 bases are TGCGCCAGCAGCCAAGGTGTAGTAAGCGGGAATTCACCCCTCCACTTT. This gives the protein CASSQGVVSGNSPLHF.

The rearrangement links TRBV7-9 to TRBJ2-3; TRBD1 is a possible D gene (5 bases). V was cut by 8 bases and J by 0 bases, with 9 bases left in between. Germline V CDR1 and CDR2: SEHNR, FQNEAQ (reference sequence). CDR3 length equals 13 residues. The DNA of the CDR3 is TGTGCCAGCTCCGGACATAGCACAGATACGCAGTATTTT. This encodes CASSGHSTDTQYF.

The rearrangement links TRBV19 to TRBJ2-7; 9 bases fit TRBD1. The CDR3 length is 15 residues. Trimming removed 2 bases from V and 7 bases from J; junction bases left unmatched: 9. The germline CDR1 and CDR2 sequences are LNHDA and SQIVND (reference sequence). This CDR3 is CASSISGQGSKEQYF. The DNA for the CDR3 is TGTGCCAGTAGTATATCGGGACAGGGTTCGAAAGAGCAGTACTTC.

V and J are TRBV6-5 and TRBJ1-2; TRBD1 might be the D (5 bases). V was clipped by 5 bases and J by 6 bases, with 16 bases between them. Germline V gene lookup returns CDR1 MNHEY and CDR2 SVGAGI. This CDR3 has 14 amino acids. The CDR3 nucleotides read TGTGCCAGCAGTGCCTCGGGAGGGGCGCATGGCTACACCTTC. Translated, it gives CASSASGGAHGYTF.

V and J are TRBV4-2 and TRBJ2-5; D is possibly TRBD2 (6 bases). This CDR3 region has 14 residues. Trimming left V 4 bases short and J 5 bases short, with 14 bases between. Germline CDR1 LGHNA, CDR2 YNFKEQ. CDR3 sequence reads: CASSPREQGETQYF. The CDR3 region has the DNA TGTGCCAGCAGCCCCCGGGAGCAAGGGGAGACCCAGTACTTC.